The 24 T cell receptor beta chains presented below share a single source sample, sequenced in a study of glioma-infiltrating T cells after dendritic cell vaccination. Repertoires were generated with immunoSEQ multiplex PCR, while TCRdb's copy carries only in-frame clones and drops some. The data hold more than 85,000 clones, with around 87% observed a single time. Time point of the sample: after dendritic cell vaccination, including at tumor progression/relapse. The source material was blood, sampled after dendritic cell vaccination. These receptors were obtained from a human donor with glioblastoma.

The rearrangement links TRBV6-5 to TRBJ2-3, with 8 bases matching TRBD1. Germline V gene sequence: CDR1 MNHEY, CDR2 SVGAGI. V shed 0 bases and J 3 bases; nucleotides not matched to a gene: 5. This CDR3 is built from 16 residues. The CDR3 loop reads CASSYSLTGGTDTQYF. Written as DNA, the CDR3 is TGTGCCAGCAGTTACTCCTTAACAGGGGGGACAGATACGCAGTATTTT.

J is TRBJ1-6 and V is TRBV5-1; possible D gene TRBD1, 6 bases. The V gene's germline CDR1 is SGHRS and CDR2 YFSETQ. V was trimmed by 1 base and J by 9 bases, leaving 14 bases between them. This CDR3 has 15 residues. CDR3 loop: CASSLLAGETSPLHF. In DNA, the CDR3 is TGCGCCAGCAGCTTGCTCGCAGGGGAGACTTCACCCCTCCACTTT. Using reference TRBV5-1 and TRBJ1-6 for the parts outside the CDR3, the full variable domain is KAGVTQTPRYLIKTRGQQVTLSCSPISGHRSVSWYQQTPGQGLQFLFEYFSETQRNKGNFPGRFSGRQFSNSRSEMNVSTLELGDSALYLCASSLLAGETSPLHFGNGTRLTVT.

The rearrangement joins TRBV25-1 to TRBJ2-3; D call uncertain. CDR1 is MGHDK and CDR2 is SYGVNS in the germline V gene. The CDR3 has 12 amino acids. V was shortened by 6 bases and J by 3 bases, with 7 bases between the two germline ends. The CDR3 reads CASSEVTDTQYF. In DNA, the CDR3 is TGTGCCAGCAGCGAGGTAACAGATACGCAGTATTTT.

The J gene is TRBJ2-3, the V gene TRBV5-1; 10 bases line up with TRBD2. This CDR3 is 16 amino acids long. Per the germline V gene, CDR1 is SGHRS and CDR2 is YFSETQ. Trimming took 4 bases from V and 1 from J; bases not matched to a gene: 6. CDR3 sequence reads: CASSTATSGRTDTQYF. CDR3 nucleotide sequence: TGCGCCAGCAGCACTGCGACTAGCGGGCGCACAGATACGCAGTATTTT.

A note on this clone: Other DNA variants within this sample encode the same CDR3. J is TRBJ1-3 and V is TRBV30; D is ambiguous. The V and J ends lost 3 bases and 0 bases respectively, with 3 bases between them. This CDR3 is built from 12 residues. In germline, CDR1 is GTSNPN, CDR2 SVGIG (reference sequence). The chain's CDR3 is CAWSGSGNTIYF. The CDR3 bases are TGTGCCTGGAGCGGCTCTGGAAACACCATATATTTT. The full variable domain, its missing parts supplied by reference TRBV30 and TRBJ1-3, is SQTIHQWPATLVQPVGSPLSLECTVEGTSNPNLYWYRQAAGRGLQLLFYSVGIGQISSEVPQNLSASRPQDRQFILSSKKLLLSDSGFYLCAWSGSGNTIYFGEGSWLTVV.

The genes are TRBV2 and TRBJ1-3; perhaps TRBD1 as D (6 bases). CDR1 and CDR2 (germline): SNHLY, FYNNEI. Trimming shortened V by 5 bases and J by 4 bases, and 12 bases separated the two germline ends. This CDR3 is 14 amino acids long. The CDR3 protein is CASSYRVSGNTIYF. CDR3 in DNA: TGTGCCAGCAGTTACAGGGTCTCCGGAAACACCATATATTTT.

This chain links TRBV7-9 with TRBJ1-5, with D unclear. Germline values: CDR1 SEHNR, CDR2 FQNEAQ (reference sequence). CDR3 size: 13 residues. Trimming took 4 bases from V and 2 from J, leaving 6 bases between them. CDR3 nucleotides: TGTGCCAGCAGCTCACAAGGCAATCAGCCCCAGCATTTT. This sequence encodes CASSSQGNQPQHF.

The J gene is TRBJ2-1, the V gene TRBV2; tentatively, D is TRBD2 (8 bases). This CDR3 is built from 14 residues. Looked up from germline, CDR1 is SNHLY and CDR2 is FYNNEI. Trimming removed 6 bases at V and 7 bases at J, with 16 bases between. The CDR3 loop is CASRRGGQSNEQFF. The CDR3 bases are TGTGCCAGCAGACGGGGGGGACAGTCGAATGAGCAGTTCTTC.

The V gene is TRBV1, the J gene TRBJ1-1. TRBV1 is listed as a pseudogene. CDR3 length: 23 residues. The CDR3 DNA sequence: TGCACCAGCAGCCAAAGGAGGCGGGGTTGGCTGAGTCGGGGAGAGGTGGGGAACACTGAAGCTTTCTTT. Residues: CTSSQRRRGWLSRGEVGNTEAFF.

For this clone: Other DNA sequences within the sample encode an identical CDR3. The rearrangement uses TRBV7-9 and TRBJ1-6; maybe TRBD1 (6 bases). Trimming pared 5 bases from V and 9 bases from J, leaving 17 bases between. Per the germline V gene, CDR1 is SEHNR and CDR2 is FQNEAQ (reference sequence). This CDR3 is 15 amino acids long. CDR3: CASSDSGRGVSPLHF. CDR3 bases: TGTGCCAGCAGCGACTCGGGCAGGGGAGTTTCACCCCTCCACTTT.

DNA for the CDR3: TGTGCCAGCAGTTACGGGGAGCGGCGCACAGATACGCAGTATTTT. Amino acid sequence: CASSYGERRTDTQYF. V is TRBV6-6 and J is TRBJ2-3, with a possible D match to TRBD2 (5 bases). Germline V gene sequence: CDR1 MNHNY, CDR2 SVGAGI (reference sequence). Trimming stripped 2 bases from V and 1 base from J, with 10 bases between. This CDR3 contains 15 residues.

The CDR3 sequence: CASRPTSGGETQYF. The CDR3 DNA reads TGTGCCAGCAGACCTACTAGCGGGGGCGAGACCCAGTACTTC. The chain uses TRBV27 and TRBJ2-5; TRBD2 aligns across 11 bases. The junction had 5 bases not matched to a gene; V was cut back by 6 bases and J by 5 bases. Germline loops: CDR1 MNHEY, CDR2 SMNVEV (reference sequence). The CDR3 contains 14 residues.

This chain connects TRBV7-8 to TRBJ1-5; tentatively, D is TRBD1 (6 bases). V was trimmed by 1 base and J by 4 bases, leaving 11 bases between them. This CDR3 has 15 amino acids. The germline CDR1 and CDR2 sequences are SGHVS and FQNEAQ. CDR3 nucleotides: TGTGCCAGCAGCTTAGGCCCTGACAGGAATCAGCCCCAGCATTTT. Protein product: CASSLGPDRNQPQHF.

The chain combines TRBV29-1 with TRBJ1-2; unclear D gene. The V gene's germline CDR1 is SQVTM and CDR2 ANQGSEA. There are 12 residues in the CDR3. V was clipped by 3 bases and J by 4 bases, with 9 bases between them. The CDR3 nucleotides read TGCAGCGTTGAGAGTACAGTCTATGGCTACACCTTC. It yields the protein CSVESTVYGYTF. Full variable domain (missing parts from reference TRBV29-1 and TRBJ1-2): SAVISQKPSRDICQRGTSLTIQCQVDSQVTMMFWYRQQPGQSLTLIATANQGSEATYESGFVIDKFPISRPNLTFSTLTVSNMSPEDSSIYLCSVESTVYGYTFGSGTRLTVV.

This clone was seen a handful of times. V and J are TRBV27 and TRBJ2-2, with D possibly TRBD1 on 6 matching bases. The germline CDR1 and CDR2 sequences are MNHEY and SMNVEV (reference sequence). Trimming left V 3 bases short and J 6 bases short, with 8 bases between. CDR3 size: 13 residues. CDR3 amino acids: CASSFRGPGELFF. Here the CDR3 DNA reads TGTGCCAGCAGTTTCAGGGGACCCGGGGAGCTGTTTTTT.

This sequence joins TRBV29-1 and TRBJ2-5; D is undetermined. The CDR3 covers 10 residues. V dropped 6 bases and J dropped 5 bases, with 7 bases sitting between them. The germline gives CDR1 SQVTM, CDR2 ANQGSEA. CDR3 DNA sequence: TGCAGCGTAGAACGGGAGACCCAGTACTTC. It is translated as CSVERETQYF.

The gene calls are TRBV5-1 and TRBJ2-1, with D possibly matching TRBD1 (6 bases). The CDR3 is 16 residues long. CDR1 and CDR2 (germline): SGHRS, YFSETQ. V lost 6 bases, J lost 8 bases, and 24 bases lay in between. The CDR3 spells CASTVATGSLSDEQFF. CDR3 DNA sequence: TGCGCCAGCACCGTCGCGACAGGATCCTTAAGTGATGAGCAGTTCTTC.

J is TRBJ2-2 and V is TRBV6-1; 7 bases fit TRBD1. Germline assignment: CDR1 MNHNS and CDR2 SASEGT. With V trimmed by 6 bases and J by 2 bases, 6 bases remained unmatched. The CDR3 runs to 15 residues. For the CDR3, the DNA is TGTGCCAGCAGAGTCGGGGACAGTAACACCGGGGAGCTGTTTTTT. Amino acids: CASRVGDSNTGELFF.

V is TRBV6-1 and J is TRBJ2-1, with TRBD1 identical over 10 bases. The junction had 6 bases not matched to a gene; V was cut back by 7 bases and J by 6 bases. Germline V gives CDR1 MNHNS, CDR2 SASEGT. The CDR3 has 14 residues. The CDR3 spells CASTQGQGGNEQFF. In DNA, the CDR3 is TGTGCCAGCACCCAAGGACAGGGGGGCAATGAGCAGTTCTTC.

For the CDR3, the DNA is TGTGCCAGCACCCGGACAGGGGGAAACGAGCAGTACTTC. Protein product: CASTRTGGNEQYF. The V gene is TRBV6-5, the J gene TRBJ2-7, with 10 bases aligning to TRBD1. Germline values: CDR1 MNHEY, CDR2 SVGAGI. V lost 7 bases and J lost 5; bases outside the gene matches: 5. This CDR3 spans 13 amino acids.

V and J are TRBV9 and TRBJ2-5, with 10 bases lining up with TRBD2. There are 16 residues in the CDR3. The J segment lost 0 bases and the V segment lost 4 bases, leaving 6 bases of the junction unmatched. Germline V gene sequence: CDR1 SGDLS, CDR2 YYNGEE. The CDR3 loop is CASSPWTSGNQETQYF. The CDR3, as DNA: TGTGCCAGCAGCCCCTGGACTAGCGGAAACCAAGAGACCCAGTACTTC.

The chain has TRBV6-5 and TRBJ2-2, with 7 bases matching TRBD2. V was pared by 5 bases and J by 0 bases, with 3 bases of the junction left unmatched. Germline V gene lookup returns CDR1 MNHEY and CDR2 SVGAGI. The CDR3 sequence is 15 residues long. CDR3 sequence (DNA): TGTGCCAGCAGTCGAGCGGGAACGAACACCGGGGAGCTGTTTTTT. Encoded protein: CASSRAGTNTGELFF.

This chain links TRBV19 with TRBJ2-3; D remains ambiguous. The CDR3 runs 16 residues. Germline CDR1 and CDR2: LNHDA and SQIVND (reference sequence). Trimming removed 4 bases at V and 2 bases at J, with 16 bases between. This CDR3 reads CASSKAAYPFTDTQYF. Here the CDR3 DNA reads TGTGCCAGTAGTAAGGCGGCCTACCCCTTCACAGATACGCAGTATTTT.

The V and J genes are TRBV4-1 and TRBJ2-7; 9 bases align to TRBD2. J gave up 8 bases and V 4 bases, and 15 bases lay outside the gene matches. CDR1 and CDR2 from the germline V gene are MGHRA and YSYEKL. The CDR3 runs 16 residues. The CDR3 spells CASSLTQGGGAGQQYF. The CDR3 bases are TGCGCCAGCAGCCTAACGCAGGGCGGGGGGGCCGGGCAGCAGTACTTC.